This entry features one T cell receptor (beta chain) sequence. Its antigen is undetermined. This entry is derived from a study of cytomegalovirus exposure and HLA in healthy donors. The PCR employed 60 Vbeta primers together with 13 Jbeta primers. Sequencing was performed with immunoSEQ multiplex PCR; in TCRdb, only in-frame clones are kept and a portion is missing. The sample has 200,000 or so clones, 70% to 80% seen once. Whole-study findings and limits: In a later analysis, TCR beta V- and J-gene trimming showed a link to a missense DCLRE1C variant. HLA alleles were associated with 15,000 to 20,000 TCR beta sequences in a later analysis at 0.05 false discovery rate. Cytomegalovirus association was listed for about 150 TCR beta chains.

The TCR originated in a girl aged 2 to 10 in good health and CMV-seronegative. The specimen was PBMCs.

CDR3 nucleotides: TGCGCCAGCAGCCCCTGGGCGGGTCCGGGCACTGAAGCTTTCTTT. Translating gives CASSPWAGPGTEAFF. The chain is built from TRBV4-1 and TRBJ1-1; D is unresolved. This CDR3 region has 15 residues. Germline lookup yields CDR1 MGHRA and CDR2 YSYEKL. V was shortened by 4 bases and J by 4 bases, with 16 bases between the two germline ends.